What follows describes a single TCR beta chain. Antigen: not known. This entry comes from a study of response to subunit inactivated influenza vaccine. Study-level findings and limits: Each seasonal influenza vaccination recruits few new T cells, the authors suggested.

Germline assignment: CDR1 MNHNS and CDR2 SASEGT. V lost 5 bases and J lost 5; bases outside the gene matches: 10. The CDR3 contains 17 residues. Using its own MiXCR run on the RT-PCR reads, TCRdb lists one record per CDR3 protein. This sample has roughly 150,000 distinct CDR3 sequences, with about a tenth found just once. The V call is TRBV6-1, the J call TRBJ2-6; 9 nucleotides match TRBD1. The receptor was isolated from a man over 45 who received an inactivated influenza vaccine. The specimen was non-naive T cells sorted from PBMCs, collected 35 to 45 days after vaccination. CDR3 in amino acids: CASSRGTGPEWANVLTF. Here the CDR3 DNA reads TGTGCCAGCAGTCGAGGGACAGGGCCAGAATGGGCCAACGTCCTGACTTTC.